The present T cell receptor (beta chain) was sequenced within a study of cytomegalovirus exposure and HLA in healthy donors. Study-level information: An analysis done earlier identified 117 million unique TCR beta sequences from about 179 million T cells. The study's findings and limits: Some V segments, TRBV6-2 and TRBV6-3 among them, were indistinguishable and were therefore excluded. Cytomegalovirus-associated TCR beta chains were listed, numbering under 200. Per published reports, the classifier diagnosed cytomegalovirus status with high specificity and sensitivity.

It was with 60 Vbeta and 13 Jbeta primers that the PCR ran. Profiled with immunoSEQ multiplex PCR; TCRdb holds only in-frame clones, not every one. This sample has roughly 65,000 clones, with approximately 70% found just once. As to this clone: No antigen is known for it.

The V end was cut by 4 bases, the J end by 9 bases, with 11 bases between. The germline gives CDR1 SGHNT, CDR2 YYREEE (reference sequence). This CDR3 has 12 residues. The TCR sequence derives from a man between 35 and 55 years old in good health and CMV-seropositive. Sequencing was carried out using PBMCs. The rearrangement uses TRBV5-4 and TRBJ2-1; D is perhaps TRBD1 (6 bases). This CDR3 reads CASSQDSREQFF. The DNA of the CDR3 is TGTGCCAGCAGCCAGGACAGTCGTGAGCAGTTCTTC.